Listed below are T cell receptor beta chains from one sample, sequenced in a study of response to subunit inactivated influenza vaccine. From the RT-PCR reads, TCRdb called clonotypes with MiXCR, one entry per CDR3 protein. The repertoire has 500,000 to 650,000 distinct CDR3 sequences, 7.6% of them found once; the top ten carry over 10%. Material: PBMCs from blood, obtained around 25 months after vaccination. The receptors stem from a man aged 50 to 69 who received an inactivated influenza vaccine. Both conserved end residues are part of each CDR3. The D gene is left open where the match is weak.

D: TRBD2
V: TRBV10-3
CDR3: CANRGVDTGELFF

D: -
V: TRBV6-2/TRBV6-3
CDR3: CASSTRRGAEQYF

D: -
V: TRBV5-6
CDR3: CASSLAQLTGELFF

D: -
V: TRBV4-1
CDR3: CASSQGRVNYGYTF

D: -
V: TRBV20-1
CDR3: CSAVLDEKLFF

D: TRBD1
V: TRBV3-1
CDR3: CASSQGTGPLEQYF

D: -
V: TRBV5-1
CDR3: CASSLVIAPSETQYF

D: -
V: TRBV10-3
CDR3: CAISELRASGELFF

D: TRBD2
V: TRBV9
CDR3: CASSYSGGREDTQYF

D: -
V: TRBV5-1
CDR3: CASSLELDDKAEQYF

D: TRBD2
V: TRBV12-5
CDR3: CASGLAGVVLDEQFF

D: TRBD1
V: TRBV7-2
CDR3: CASSRTGGIFTNEQFF

D: -
V: TRBV14
CDR3: CASSQDQNTQYF

D: TRBD2
V: TRBV20-1
CDR3: CSASGGLNTGELFF

D: TRBD2
V: TRBV20-1
CDR3: CSARLTSGRNYNEQFF

D: -
V: TRBV27
CDR3: CASSWGASNQPQHF

D: -
V: TRBV20-1
CDR3: CSARFDRNTEAFF

D: -
V: TRBV12-3/TRBV12-4
CDR3: CASSLGAGGTEAFF

D: TRBD1
V: TRBV4-3
CDR3: CASSHMLQGAGNQPQHF

D: TRBD2
V: TRBV28
CDR3: CASSFSGLADNEQFF

D: TRBD2
V: TRBV5-1
CDR3: CASSLGTSHTSSYEQYF

D: -
V: TRBV29-1
CDR3: CSVERTGKNSPLHF

D: -
V: TRBV12-3/TRBV12-4
CDR3: CASSPTVNTEAFF

D: -
V: TRBV9
CDR3: CASSVGAGSSYNEQFF

D: -
V: TRBV28
CDR3: CASSDGDLIVSNSPLHF

D: -
V: TRBV7-2
CDR3: CASSLKISTGPTDTQYF

D: -
V: TRBV5-8
CDR3: CASSLVREAFF

D: -
V: TRBV5-6
CDR3: CASSGVDSYEQYF

D: TRBD1
V: TRBV11-2
CDR3: CAIARHRGTDTQYF

D: -
V: TRBV9
CDR3: CASSVGGGRGYEQYF

D: TRBD2
V: TRBV29-1
CDR3: CSVEASGRAVETQYF

D: -
V: TRBV2
CDR3: CASSVGRGTDTQYF

D: TRBD2
V: TRBV6-1
CDR3: CASRGLAEGLGGEQFF

D: -
V: TRBV15
CDR3: CATSKPDGASTDTQYF

D: -
V: TRBV7-2
CDR3: CASSLLRAGNTGELFF

D: TRBD2
V: TRBV10-2
CDR3: CASRTSLLEQFF

D: -
V: TRBV3-1
CDR3: CASSQDLGRVSGANVLTF